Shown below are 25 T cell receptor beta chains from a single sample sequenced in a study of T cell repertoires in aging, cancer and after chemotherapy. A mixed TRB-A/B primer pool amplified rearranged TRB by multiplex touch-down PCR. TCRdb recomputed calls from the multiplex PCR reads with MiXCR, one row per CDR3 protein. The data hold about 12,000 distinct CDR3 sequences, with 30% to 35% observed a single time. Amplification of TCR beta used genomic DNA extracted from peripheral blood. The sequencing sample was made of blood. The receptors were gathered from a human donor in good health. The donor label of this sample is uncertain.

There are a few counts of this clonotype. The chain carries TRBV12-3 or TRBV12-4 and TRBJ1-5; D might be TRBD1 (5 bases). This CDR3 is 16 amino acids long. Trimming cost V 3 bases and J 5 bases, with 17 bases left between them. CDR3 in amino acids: CASSLEGKGPHQPQHF. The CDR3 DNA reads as TGTGCCAGCAGTTTGGAGGGAAAGGGGCCCCATCAGCCCCAGCATTTT.

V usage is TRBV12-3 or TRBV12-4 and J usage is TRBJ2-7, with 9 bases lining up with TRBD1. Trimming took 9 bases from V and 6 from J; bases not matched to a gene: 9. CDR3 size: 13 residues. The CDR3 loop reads CASTVDRGGEQYF. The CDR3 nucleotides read TGTGCCAGTACCGTTGACAGGGGGGGCGAGCAGTACTTC.

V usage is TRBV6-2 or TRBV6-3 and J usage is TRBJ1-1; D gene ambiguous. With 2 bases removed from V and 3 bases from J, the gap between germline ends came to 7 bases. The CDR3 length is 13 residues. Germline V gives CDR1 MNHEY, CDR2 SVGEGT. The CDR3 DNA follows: TGTGCCAGCAGTTACACCGGGTACACTGAAGCTTTCTTT. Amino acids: CASSYTGYTEAFF.

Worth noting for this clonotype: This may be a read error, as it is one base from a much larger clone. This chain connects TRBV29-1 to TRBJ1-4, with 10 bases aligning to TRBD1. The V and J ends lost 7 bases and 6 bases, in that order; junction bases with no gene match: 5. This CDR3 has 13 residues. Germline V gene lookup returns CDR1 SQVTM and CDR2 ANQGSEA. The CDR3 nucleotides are TGCAGCGAGACAGGGGGCAGAGATGAAAAACTGTTTTTT. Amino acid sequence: CSETGGRDEKLFF.

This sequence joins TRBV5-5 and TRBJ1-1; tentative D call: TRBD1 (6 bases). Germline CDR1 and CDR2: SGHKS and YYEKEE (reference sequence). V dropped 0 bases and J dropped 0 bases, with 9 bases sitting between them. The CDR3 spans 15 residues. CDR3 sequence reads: CASSLDRVMNTEAFF. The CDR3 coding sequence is TGTGCCAGCAGCTTGGACAGGGTGATGAACACTGAAGCTTTCTTT.

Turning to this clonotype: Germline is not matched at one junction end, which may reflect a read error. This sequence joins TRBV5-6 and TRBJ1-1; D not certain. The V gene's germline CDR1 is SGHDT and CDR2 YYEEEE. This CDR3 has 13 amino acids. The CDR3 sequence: CASSLVSDTEAFF. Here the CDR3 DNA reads TGCGCCAGCAGCTTGGTCTCGGACACTGAAGCTTTCTTT.

The CDR3 region has the DNA TGTGCCAGCAGTGAAGCGCGGGCAGAAACCTCCTACAATGAGCAGTTCTTC. Encoded protein: CASSEARAETSYNEQFF. This chain links TRBV6-1 with TRBJ2-1; TRBD2 is a possible D gene (5 bases). Germline CDR1 MNHNS, CDR2 SASEGT. The CDR3 contains 17 residues. V shed 0 bases and J shed 0 bases, with 12 bases lying between them.

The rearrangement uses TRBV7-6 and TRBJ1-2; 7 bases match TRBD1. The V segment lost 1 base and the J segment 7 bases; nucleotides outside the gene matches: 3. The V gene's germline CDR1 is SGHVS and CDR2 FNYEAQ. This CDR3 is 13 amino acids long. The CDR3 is CASSLDWDSGYTF. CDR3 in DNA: TGTGCCAGCAGCTTAGACTGGGACAGTGGCTACACCTTC. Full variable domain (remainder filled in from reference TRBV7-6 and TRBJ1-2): GAGVSQSPRYKVTKRGQDVALRCDPISGHVSLYWYRQALGQGPEFLTYFNYEAQQDKSGLPNDRFSAERPEGSISTLTIQRTEQRDSAMYRCASSLDWDSGYTFGSGTRLTVV.

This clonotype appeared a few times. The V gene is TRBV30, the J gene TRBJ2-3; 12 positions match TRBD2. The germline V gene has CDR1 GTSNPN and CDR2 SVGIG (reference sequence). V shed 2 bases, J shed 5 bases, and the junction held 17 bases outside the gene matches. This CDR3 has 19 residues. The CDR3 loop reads CAWSLGLAGGMAWEDTQYF. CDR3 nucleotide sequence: TGTGCCTGGAGTCTGGGTCTAGCGGGGGGGATGGCTTGGGAAGATACGCAGTATTTT.

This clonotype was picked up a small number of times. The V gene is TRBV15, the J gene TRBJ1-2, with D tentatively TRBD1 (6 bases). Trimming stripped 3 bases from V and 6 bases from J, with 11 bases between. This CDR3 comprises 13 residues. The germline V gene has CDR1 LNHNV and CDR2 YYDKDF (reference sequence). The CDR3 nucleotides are TGTGCCACCAGCAGGGATTACAGGGATGGCTACACCTTC. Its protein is CATSRDYRDGYTF.

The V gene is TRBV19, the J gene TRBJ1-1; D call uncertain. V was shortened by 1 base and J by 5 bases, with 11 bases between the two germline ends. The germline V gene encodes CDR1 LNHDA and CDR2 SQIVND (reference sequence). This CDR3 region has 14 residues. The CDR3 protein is CASSIALGETEAFF. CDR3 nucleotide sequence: TGTGCCAGTAGTATAGCCCTCGGTGAGACTGAAGCTTTCTTT. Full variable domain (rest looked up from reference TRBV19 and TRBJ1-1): DGGITQSPKYLFRKEGQNVTLSCEQNLNHDAMYWYRQDPGQGLRLIYYSQIVNDFQKGDIAEGYSVSREKKESFPLTVTSAQKNPTAFYLCASSIALGETEAFFGQGTRLTVV.

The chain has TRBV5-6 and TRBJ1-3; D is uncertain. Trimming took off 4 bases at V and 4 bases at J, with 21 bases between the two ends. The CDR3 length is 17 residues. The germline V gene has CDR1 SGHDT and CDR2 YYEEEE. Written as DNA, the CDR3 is TGTGCCAGCAGCCTCCGATACGACCCAGGCCGAGGAAACACCATATATTTT. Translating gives CASSLRYDPGRGNTIYF. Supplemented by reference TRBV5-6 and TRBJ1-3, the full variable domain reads DAGVTQSPTHLIKTRGQQVTLRCSPKSGHDTVSWYQQALGQGPQFIFQYYEEEERQRGNFPDRFSGHQFPNYSSELNVNALLLGDSALYLCASSLRYDPGRGNTIYFGEGSWLTVV.

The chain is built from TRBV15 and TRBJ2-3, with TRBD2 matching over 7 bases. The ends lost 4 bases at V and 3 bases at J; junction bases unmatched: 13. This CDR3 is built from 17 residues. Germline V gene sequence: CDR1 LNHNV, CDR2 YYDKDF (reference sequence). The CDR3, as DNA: TGTGCCACCAGCACCCCCCTGGCGGGGGAAGCGACAGATACGCAGTATTTT. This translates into CATSTPLAGEATDTQYF.

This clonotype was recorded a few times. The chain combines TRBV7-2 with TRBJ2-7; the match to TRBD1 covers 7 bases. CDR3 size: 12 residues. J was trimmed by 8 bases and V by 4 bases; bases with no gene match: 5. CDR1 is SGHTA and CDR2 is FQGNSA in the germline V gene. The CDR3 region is CASSSGDSQQYF. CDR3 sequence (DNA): TGTGCCAGCAGCTCAGGGGACAGCCAGCAGTACTTC.

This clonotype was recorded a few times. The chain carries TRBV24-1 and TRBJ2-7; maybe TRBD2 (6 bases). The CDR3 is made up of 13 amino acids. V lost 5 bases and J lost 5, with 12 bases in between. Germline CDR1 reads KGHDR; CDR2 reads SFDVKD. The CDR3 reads CATSVRGTDEQYF. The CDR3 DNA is TGTGCCACCAGTGTTCGGGGGACCGACGAGCAGTACTTC.

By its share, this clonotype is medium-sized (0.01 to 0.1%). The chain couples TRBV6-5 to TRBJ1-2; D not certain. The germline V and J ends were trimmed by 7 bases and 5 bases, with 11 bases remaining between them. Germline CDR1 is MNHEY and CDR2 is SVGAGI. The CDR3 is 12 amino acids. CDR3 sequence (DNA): TGTGCCAGCAATAGGGCAGAGTATGGCTACACCTTC. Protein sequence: CASNRAEYGYTF.

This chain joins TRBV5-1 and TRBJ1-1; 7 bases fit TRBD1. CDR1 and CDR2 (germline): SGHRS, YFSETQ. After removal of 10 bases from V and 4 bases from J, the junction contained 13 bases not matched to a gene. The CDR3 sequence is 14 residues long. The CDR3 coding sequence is TGCGCCGGAAGACCGGACAGGAGGAGCACTGAAGCTTTCTTT. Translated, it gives CAGRPDRRSTEAFF.

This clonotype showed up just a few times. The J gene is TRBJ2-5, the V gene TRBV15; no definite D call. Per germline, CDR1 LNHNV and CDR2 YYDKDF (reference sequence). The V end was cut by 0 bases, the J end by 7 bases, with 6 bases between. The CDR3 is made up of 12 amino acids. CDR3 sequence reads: CATSRDEATQYF. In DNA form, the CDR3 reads TGTGCCACCAGCAGAGATGAGGCGACCCAGTACTTC.

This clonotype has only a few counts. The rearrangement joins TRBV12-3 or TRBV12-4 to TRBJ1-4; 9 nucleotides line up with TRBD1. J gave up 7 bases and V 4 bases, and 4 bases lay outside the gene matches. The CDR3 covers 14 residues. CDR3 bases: TGTGCCAGCAGTTCCCGACAGGGGGGTGAAAAACTGTTTTTT. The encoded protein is CASSSRQGGEKLFF.

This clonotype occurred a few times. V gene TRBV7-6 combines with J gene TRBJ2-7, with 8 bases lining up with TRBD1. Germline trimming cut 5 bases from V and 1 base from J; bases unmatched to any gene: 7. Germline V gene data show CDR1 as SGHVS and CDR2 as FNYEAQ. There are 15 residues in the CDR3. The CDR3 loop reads CASSLDRGYSYEQYF. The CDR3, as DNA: TGTGCCAGCAGCCTAGACAGGGGATATTCCTACGAGCAGTACTTC.

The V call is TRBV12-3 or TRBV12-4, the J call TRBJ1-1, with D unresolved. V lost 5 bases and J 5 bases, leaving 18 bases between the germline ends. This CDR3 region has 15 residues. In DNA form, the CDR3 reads TGTGCCAGCAGTCATGGCTCTGGCCGCGGGACTGAAGCTTTCTTT. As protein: CASSHGSGRGTEAFF.

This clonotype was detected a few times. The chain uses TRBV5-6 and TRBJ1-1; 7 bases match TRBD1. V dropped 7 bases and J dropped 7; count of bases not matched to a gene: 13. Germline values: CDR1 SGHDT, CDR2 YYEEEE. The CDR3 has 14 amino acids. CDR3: CASRQTGIMDEAFF. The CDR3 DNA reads TGTGCCAGCCGCCAGACAGGGATCATGGATGAAGCTTTCTTT.

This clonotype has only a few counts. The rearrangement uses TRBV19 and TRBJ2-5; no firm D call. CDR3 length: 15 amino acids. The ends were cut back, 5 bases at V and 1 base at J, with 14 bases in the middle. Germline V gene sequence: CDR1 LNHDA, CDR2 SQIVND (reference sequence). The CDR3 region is CASSRIADPQETQYF. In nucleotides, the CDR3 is TGTGCCAGTAGTCGGATAGCCGACCCCCAAGAGACCCAGTACTTC.

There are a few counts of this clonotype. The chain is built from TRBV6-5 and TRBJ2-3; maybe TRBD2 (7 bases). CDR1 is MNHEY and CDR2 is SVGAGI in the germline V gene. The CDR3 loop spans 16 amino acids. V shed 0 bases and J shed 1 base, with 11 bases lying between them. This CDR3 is CASSYSGGLGTDTQYF. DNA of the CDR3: TGTGCCAGCAGTTACTCGGGGGGGCTGGGCACAGATACGCAGTATTTT.

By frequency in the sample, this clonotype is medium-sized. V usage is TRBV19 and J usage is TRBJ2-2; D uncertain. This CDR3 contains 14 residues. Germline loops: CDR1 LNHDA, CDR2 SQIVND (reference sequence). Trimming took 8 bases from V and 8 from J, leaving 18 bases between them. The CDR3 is CASLQSVASGELFF. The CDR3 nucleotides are TGTGCCAGTCTCCAATCGGTAGCTTCAGGGGAGCTGTTTTTT.